These 30 T cell receptor beta chains originate from one sample sequenced in a study of blood T cell repertoires in COVID-19. Measured with immunoSEQ multiplex PCR; TCRdb has only the in-frame clones, and not every one. This sample yields a few hundred thousand clones, of which about nine tenths are seen a single time; 8.9% belongs to the top ten. The sequencing input was PBMCs or T cells enriched from blood (not recorded which). The origin of the receptors is a woman aged 18-29 years who had recovered from COVID-19.

This sequence joins TRBV21-1 and TRBJ2-1; TRBD2 is taken as the D call from the table, unchecked against the DNA. TRBV21-1 is a known pseudogene. The CDR3 contains 14 residues. Written as DNA, the CDR3 is TGTGCCAGCAACGGACTAGCTGTTATGCATGAGCAGTTCTTC. Its protein is CASNGLAVMHEQFF.

The chain carries TRBV19 and TRBJ1-2; 7 bases line up with TRBD1. The ends lost 11 bases at V and 7 bases at J; junction bases unmatched: 7. Germline-derived CDR1 and CDR2 are LNHDA and SQIVND (reference sequence). CDR3 length: 11 amino acids. CDR3: CAGGGALGYTF. CDR3 coding DNA: TGTGCCGGAGGGGGCGCCCTTGGCTACACCTTC.

The chain carries TRBV28 and TRBJ1-1; D remains ambiguous. CDR1 and CDR2 (germline): MDHEN, SYDVKM. This CDR3 region has 12 residues. V shed 4 bases and J shed 4 bases, with 7 bases lying between them. Here the CDR3 reads CASSSSRTEAFF. The CDR3, as DNA: TGTGCCAGCAGTTCCTCTCGCACTGAAGCTTTCTTT.

CDR3 coding DNA: TGTGCCAGCAGCTCTACCGGGACAGGCGGAAACACCATATATTTT. As protein: CASSSTGTGGNTIYF. The chain employs TRBV7-8 and TRBJ1-3; TRBD1 agrees at 8 bases. Trimming removed 4 bases from V and 4 bases from J; junction bases left unmatched: 6. The germline V gene encodes CDR1 SGHVS and CDR2 FQNEAQ. CDR3 length: 15 residues.

The chain employs TRBV6-5 and TRBJ2-5; D ambiguous. Looked up from germline, CDR1 is MNHEY and CDR2 is SVGAGI. V lost 0 bases, J lost 1 base, and 6 bases lay in between. This CDR3 comprises 14 residues. CDR3 residues: CASSYSNSQETQYF. CDR3 coding DNA: TGTGCCAGCAGTTACTCTAACAGCCAAGAGACCCAGTACTTC.

The chain recombines TRBV6-5 with TRBJ2-3, with unresolved D. The CDR3 spans 13 residues. Germline V gives CDR1 MNHEY, CDR2 SVGAGI. Trimming left V 5 bases short and J 5 bases short, with 11 bases between. The CDR3 sequence is CASSQRREDTQYF. The CDR3 nucleotides are TGTGCCAGCAGTCAAAGAAGAGAAGATACGCAGTATTTT.

The chain combines TRBV29-1 with TRBJ2-7, with D perhaps matching TRBD2 (6 bases). The CDR3 is 11 residues long. The germline V and J ends were trimmed by 1 base and 9 bases, with 10 bases remaining between them. Germline V gene lookup returns CDR1 SQVTM and CDR2 ANQGSEA. The CDR3 DNA follows: TGCAGCGTTGAAGCGGGAGAGACGCAGTACTTC. It specifies CSVEAGETQYF.

This clone was seen once. Distinct nucleotide sequences in the sample also encode this CDR3. The chain is built from TRBV5-1 and TRBJ2-3; 9 bases align to TRBD2. V trimming: 0 bases; J trimming: 2 bases; junction bases outside the gene matches: 1. Germline CDR1 and CDR2: SGHRS and YFSETQ. This CDR3 has 15 residues. The CDR3: CASSLERGDTDTQYF. CDR3 DNA sequence: TGCGCCAGCAGCTTGGAGCGGGGGGACACAGATACGCAGTATTTT.

The V call is TRBV27, the J call TRBJ2-2, with 7 bases fitting TRBD1. J gave up 3 bases and V 3 bases, and 7 bases lay outside the gene matches. This CDR3 contains 16 residues. Germline lookup yields CDR1 MNHEY and CDR2 SMNVEV (reference sequence). The CDR3 DNA is TGTGCCAGCAGTTTGATTAGGGGGCTGGACACCGGGGAGCTGTTTTTT. Translation gives CASSLIRGLDTGELFF.

The chain is built from TRBV15 and TRBJ1-2; no clear D. The V and J ends lost 5 bases and 3 bases respectively, with 19 bases between them. CDR1 is LNHNV, CDR2 YYDKDF, per germline (reference sequence). The CDR3 runs 16 residues. Written as DNA, the CDR3 is TGTGCCACCAGCGGCGAAACGAGGGTGTTTCACTATGGCTACACCTTC. Its protein product is CATSGETRVFHYGYTF.

This rearrangement joins TRBV6-5 to TRBJ2-1, with TRBD2 as a possible D gene (6 bases). Germline CDR1 reads MNHEY; CDR2 reads SVGAGI. The CDR3 spans 13 residues. The V end lost 6 bases, the J end lost 0 bases, and 6 bases lay between the germline ends. In nucleotides, the CDR3 is TGTGCCAGCAGCGGGAGCTCCTACAATGAGCAGTTCTTC. Translating gives CASSGSSYNEQFF.

J is TRBJ2-3 and V is TRBV3-1 (or the pseudogene TRBV3-2); 7 bases map to TRBD2. This CDR3 comprises 18 residues. Germline loops: CDR1 LGHDT, CDR2 YNNKEL (reference sequence). With 1 base clipped from V and 3 bases from J, the junction kept 13 bases outside the gene matches. The CDR3 protein is CASSQALMGGSLTDTQYF. For the CDR3, the DNA is TGTGCCAGCAGCCAAGCGCTGATGGGAGGGAGTTTGACAGATACGCAGTATTTT.

The rearrangement joins TRBV5-1 to TRBJ1-1, with 7 bases identical to TRBD1. This CDR3 has 12 amino acids. The ends lost 4 bases at V and 8 bases at J; junction bases unmatched: 5. Germline-derived CDR1 and CDR2 are SGHRS and YFSETQ. The CDR3: CASSHPDREAFF. The CDR3 DNA reads as TGCGCCAGCAGCCACCCGGACAGGGAAGCTTTCTTT. The whole variable domain, filled in from reference TRBV5-1 and TRBJ1-1, reads KAGVTQTPRYLIKTRGQQVTLSCSPISGHRSVSWYQQTPGQGLQFLFEYFSETQRNKGNFPGRFSGRQFSNSRSEMNVSTLELGDSALYLCASSHPDREAFFGQGTRLTVV.

This chain links TRBV6-5 with TRBJ2-3; 7 bases match TRBD1. V dropped 5 bases and J dropped 6; count of bases not matched to a gene: 11. CDR1 MNHEY and CDR2 SVGAGI come from the germline V gene. The CDR3 runs 15 residues. The CDR3 DNA is TGTGCCAGCAGTACCGGACAGGAGACGGGGGATACGCAGTATTTT. This encodes CASSTGQETGDTQYF.

The J gene is TRBJ2-3, the V gene TRBV5-4; 7 nucleotides match TRBD2. The CDR3 contains 16 residues. CDR1 and CDR2 from the germline V gene are SGHNT and YYREEE (reference sequence). V shed 1 base and J 1 base; nucleotides not matched to a gene: 6. CDR3 sequence reads: CASSLRIAGGTDTQYF. Written as DNA, the CDR3 is TGTGCCAGCAGCTTGCGTATCGCGGGAGGCACAGATACGCAGTATTTT.

The chain couples TRBV9 to TRBJ1-5; 7 bases fit TRBD1. The trim removed 0 bases at V and 7 bases at J, leaving 7 bases unmatched. This CDR3 region has 15 residues. The germline gives CDR1 SGDLS, CDR2 YYNGEE. Written as DNA, the CDR3 is TGTGCCAGCAGCGTAGGAGACAGGGTAGGGCAGCCCCAGCATTTT. Translating gives CASSVGDRVGQPQHF.

The chain joins TRBV7-9 to TRBJ2-7; 7 nucleotides agree with TRBD1. CDR1 is SEHNR, CDR2 FQNEAQ, per germline (reference sequence). The ends lost 7 bases at V and 4 bases at J; junction bases unmatched: 16. CDR3 length: 16 residues. The CDR3 DNA reads TGTGCCAGCACCATAATTACAGGGGCGGAAAGTTACGAGCAGTACTTC. Amino acids: CASTIITGAESYEQYF.

The gene calls are TRBV6-5 and TRBJ2-5, with TRBD1 matching 11 bases. The length of the CDR3 is 14 residues. Looked up from germline, CDR1 is MNHEY and CDR2 is SVGAGI. V was clipped by 7 bases and J by 5 bases; unmatched bases: 6. CDR3 sequence (DNA): TGTGCCAGCACCCGGACAGGGGGCGATGAGACCCAGTACTTC. Translation: CASTRTGGDETQYF.

This chain joins TRBV5-1 and TRBJ2-3; 9 bases fit TRBD1. Losses at the gene ends were 2 bases for V and 2 bases for J; bases not matched to a gene: 6. The length of the CDR3 is 16 residues. Germline CDR1 SGHRS, CDR2 YFSETQ. CDR3 loop: CASSLPGQGFTDTQYF. Here the CDR3 DNA reads TGCGCCAGCAGCTTACCGGGACAGGGTTTCACAGATACGCAGTATTTT.

The sample holds many counts of this clone. The chain combines TRBV9 with TRBJ2-3; TRBD2 aligns across 12 bases. In germline, CDR1 is SGDLS, CDR2 YYNGEE. The CDR3 contains 17 residues. V shed 3 bases, J shed 4 bases, and the junction held 9 bases outside the gene matches. In DNA, the CDR3 is TGTGCCAGCAGCGGACGGAGGACTAGCGGGACCCCAGATACGCAGTATTTT. It codes for CASSGRRTSGTPDTQYF.

This clone was observed a handful of times. V and J are TRBV3-1 (or the pseudogene TRBV3-2) and TRBJ1-1, with a weak D call TRBD1 (5 bases). The germline V gene has CDR1 LGHDT and CDR2 YNNKEL (reference sequence). The CDR3 consists of 14 residues. Trimming left V 0 bases short and J 3 bases short, with 8 bases between. The CDR3 loop is CASSQDWGDTEAFF. The CDR3 DNA follows: TGTGCCAGCAGCCAAGACTGGGGGGACACTGAAGCTTTCTTT.

The chain joins TRBV7-6 to TRBJ2-7; 11 positions match TRBD2. Germline values: CDR1 SGHVS, CDR2 FNYEAQ. Unmatched junction bases numbered 6, after V lost 2 bases and J lost 6 bases. This CDR3 has 15 amino acids. CDR3 loop: CASSLIAGGPREQYF. CDR3 in DNA: TGTGCCAGCAGCTTAATAGCGGGAGGGCCTCGCGAGCAGTACTTC.

This rearrangement joins TRBV28 to TRBJ2-7, with 8 positions matching TRBD1. From germline, CDR1 is MDHEN and CDR2 SYDVKM. V lost 2 bases and J lost 6; bases outside the gene matches: 6. The CDR3 is 14 residues long. The CDR3 here is CASSLPGDRPEQYF. Written as DNA, the CDR3 is TGTGCCAGCAGTTTACCCGGGGACAGGCCCGAGCAGTACTTC. Looking up the rest from reference TRBV28 and TRBJ2-7 gives the full variable domain: DVKVTQSSRYLVKRTGEKVFLECVQDMDHENMFWYRQDPGLGLRLIYFSYDVKMKEKGDIPEGYSVSREKKERFSLILESASTNQTSMYLCASSLPGDRPEQYFGPGTRLTVT.

V usage is TRBV4-3 and J usage is TRBJ1-2; 7 bases line up with TRBD1. V was pared by 1 base and J by 5 bases, with 4 bases of the junction left unmatched. Germline V gene lookup returns CDR1 LGHNA and CDR2 YSLEER. This CDR3 has 14 amino acids. The CDR3 sequence: CASSQVAGGYGYTF. In DNA form, the CDR3 reads TGCGCCAGCAGCCAAGTAGCAGGGGGGTATGGCTACACCTTC.

The chain employs TRBV29-1 and TRBJ1-4; no definite D call. This CDR3 contains 14 residues. Between the trimmed V and J ends, which lost 5 bases and 0 bases, there was a span of 10 bases. CDR1 SQVTM and CDR2 ANQGSEA come from the germline V gene. This CDR3 reads CSVRRSATNEKLFF. The CDR3 bases are TGCAGCGTTCGACGGAGTGCAACTAATGAAAAACTGTTTTTT.

The rearrangement links TRBV10-3 to TRBJ1-4; D may be TRBD1 (6 bases). V was clipped by 11 bases and J by 8 bases, with 18 bases between them. The CDR3 totals 13 residues. The germline V gene has CDR1 ENHRY and CDR2 SYGVKD. CDR3 in DNA: TGTGCCTCATCGGCGGGGGGCTCCGAAAAACTGTTTTTT. Protein product: CASSAGGSEKLFF.

The chain links TRBV10-3 to TRBJ1-5; TRBD1 matches 7 bases. The germline gives CDR1 ENHRY, CDR2 SYGVKD. The CDR3 totals 14 residues. The V gene end was trimmed by 5 bases and the J gene end by 3 bases; junction bases not matched to a gene: 4. The CDR3: CAISSDRDNQPQHF. CDR3 nucleotides: TGTGCCATCAGTTCAGACAGGGACAATCAGCCCCAGCATTTT.

The chain uses TRBV11-1 and TRBJ1-1, with a possible D match to TRBD1 (6 bases). The CDR3 consists of 14 residues. The V gene lost 3 bases and the J gene lost 3 bases, with 11 bases spanning the gap. The V gene's germline CDR1 is SGHAT and CDR2 FQDESV (reference sequence). The CDR3 region is CASSLAEGDTEAFF. As DNA, the CDR3 is TGTGCCAGCAGCTTGGCCGAGGGGGACACTGAAGCTTTCTTT.

V and J are TRBV5-1 and TRBJ2-1; 10 bases map to TRBD2. This CDR3 region has 16 residues. Per germline, CDR1 SGHRS and CDR2 YFSETQ. V was clipped by 6 bases and J by 4 bases; unmatched bases: 10. CDR3 protein: CASKRLAGGLYNEQFF. CDR3 sequence (DNA): TGCGCCAGCAAAAGACTAGCGGGCGGTTTATACAATGAGCAGTTCTTC.

This chain links TRBV4-1 with TRBJ2-5, with D hard to call. The V gene's germline CDR1 is MGHRA and CDR2 YSYEKL. The CDR3 has 13 residues. The V gene lost 0 bases and the J gene lost 1 base, with 3 bases spanning the gap. As DNA, the CDR3 is TGCGCCAGCAGCCAAGAGAGCCAAGAGACCCAGTACTTC. It yields the protein CASSQESQETQYF.